This TCR beta chain was recovered during a study of T cell changes during pregnancy in multiple sclerosis. The method was immunoSEQ multiplex PCR; TCRdb's version includes in-frame clones alone and lacks a portion of them. The sample carries about 41,000 clones, approximately 91% recorded once. V lost 0 bases to trimming and J lost 2 bases, with 17 bases between them. The CDR3 sequence is 17 residues long. Looked up from germline, CDR1 is SGHDT and CDR2 is YYEEEE. The chain links TRBV5-6 to TRBJ2-5; D might be TRBD1 (6 bases). The specimen was CD8+ T cells from peripheral blood mononuclear cells, collected in the third trimester of pregnancy. This sequence was found in a female donor with multiple sclerosis, enrolled in a pregnancy study. CDR3 in amino acids: CASSLEFWGLRQETQYF. In nucleotides, the CDR3 is TGTGCCAGCAGCTTGGAATTTTGGGGGCTTCGGCAAGAGACCCAGTACTTC.